A single sample is the source of the 22 T cell receptor beta chains below, sequenced in a study of T cell responses to AZD1222 COVID-19 vaccine. Repertoires were generated with immunoSEQ multiplex PCR, while TCRdb's copy carries only in-frame clones and drops some. The sample lists tens of thousands of clones, roughly 90% occurring once. This specimen was peripheral blood, taken on day 0 of AZD1222 vaccination. Every receptor here comes from an adult in good health.

The rearrangement uses TRBV11-2 and TRBJ2-7; D remains ambiguous. Per germline, CDR1 SGHAT and CDR2 FQNNGV. V was pared by 1 base and J by 3 bases, with 16 bases between. This CDR3 has 16 amino acids. The CDR3 sequence is CASSLGRSRISYEQYF. The CDR3 nucleotides are TGTGCCAGCAGCTTAGGGCGCTCCAGAATCAGCTACGAGCAGTACTTC.

As DNA, the CDR3 is TGTGCCAGCATCCCTAGCGAAAGCTCCTACAATGAGCAGTTCTTC. Its translation: CASIPSESSYNEQFF. V gene TRBV2 combines with J gene TRBJ2-1; the D gene is possibly TRBD2 (6 bases). V was trimmed by 7 bases and J by 0 bases, leaving 13 bases between them. The CDR3 has 15 amino acids. Per germline, CDR1 SNHLY and CDR2 FYNNEI.

The chain links TRBV7-2 to TRBJ2-7, with 9 bases fitting TRBD1. Germline-derived CDR1 and CDR2 are SGHTA and FQGNSA. This CDR3 is 15 amino acids long. The trim removed 3 bases at V and 3 bases at J, leaving 6 bases unmatched. The CDR3 region has the DNA TGTGCCAGCAGCTTGACGGGACAGGGTGGCTACGAGCAGTACTTC. As protein: CASSLTGQGGYEQYF. Filled out from reference TRBV7-2 and TRBJ2-7, the complete variable domain reads GAGVSQSPSNKVTEKGKDVELRCDPISGHTALYWYRQSLGQGLEFLIYFQGNSAPDKSGLPSDRFSAERTGGSVSTLTIQRTQQEDSAVYLCASSLTGQGGYEQYFGPGTRLTVT.

The rearrangement uses TRBV29-1 and TRBJ2-3, with D hard to call. Deletions cut 4 bases from V and 7 bases from J, with 6 bases between. This CDR3 spans 10 amino acids. The germline V gene encodes CDR1 SQVTM and CDR2 ANQGSEA. The CDR3 nucleotides are TGCAGCGTTGTGAGTTATACGCAGTATTTT. Translated: CSVVSYTQYF.

The J gene is TRBJ2-5, the V gene TRBV29-1; 8 positions agree with TRBD2. The length of the CDR3 is 13 residues. Unmatched junction bases numbered 6, after V lost 4 bases and J lost 5 bases. Germline lookup yields CDR1 SQVTM and CDR2 ANQGSEA. The DNA of the CDR3 is TGCAGCGTTGCGGGAGGGCCCCGGGAGACCCAGTACTTC. Its protein is CSVAGGPRETQYF.

The genes are TRBV5-1 and TRBJ1-3, with D perhaps TRBD1 (5 bases). V shed 3 bases and J shed 0 bases, with 10 bases lying between them. The CDR3 has 15 amino acids. The germline V gene encodes CDR1 SGHRS and CDR2 YFSETQ. The CDR3 bases are TGCGCCAGCAGCTGGGACGGAAGCTCTGGAAACACCATATATTTT. Translated: CASSWDGSSGNTIYF.

This clone was seen just once. The chain combines TRBV3-1 (or the pseudogene TRBV3-2) with TRBJ2-1, with TRBD1 matching over 10 bases. Germline assignment: CDR1 LGHDT and CDR2 YNNKEL (reference sequence). There are 16 residues in the CDR3. The trim removed 1 base at V and 2 bases at J, leaving 2 bases unmatched. CDR3 in amino acids: CASSQVGQGPYNEQFF. CDR3 DNA: TGTGCCAGCAGCCAAGTGGGACAGGGGCCCTACAATGAGCAGTTCTTC.

This clone has only one observation. This sequence joins TRBV7-8 and TRBJ1-5; D might be TRBD1 (5 bases). V shed 3 bases and J shed 9 bases, with 12 bases lying between them. This CDR3 spans 13 amino acids. Germline CDR1 SGHVS, CDR2 FQNEAQ. The CDR3 loop reads CASSLGTMRPQHF. CDR3 DNA sequence: TGTGCCAGCAGCTTGGGGACCATGCGGCCCCAGCATTTT.

The chain carries TRBV19 and TRBJ2-1; D uncertain. The V end lost 3 bases, the J end lost 5 bases, and 8 bases lay between the germline ends. In germline, CDR1 is LNHDA, CDR2 SQIVND (reference sequence). The CDR3 has 13 amino acids. Written as DNA, the CDR3 is TGTGCCAGTAGTATTTCCCAGGACAATGAGCAGTTCTTC. It specifies CASSISQDNEQFF.

This clone was seen a few times. This sequence joins TRBV6-2 or TRBV6-3 and TRBJ2-7; D unclear. Trimming left V 0 bases short and J 7 bases short, with 7 bases between. The CDR3 loop spans 12 amino acids. Germline lookup yields CDR1 MNHEY and CDR2 SVGEGT. CDR3 sequence reads: CASSYSTREQYF. The DNA for the CDR3 is TGTGCCAGCAGTTACTCGACCAGAGAGCAGTACTTC.

The J gene is TRBJ2-7, the V gene TRBV7-9; TRBD2 matches 9 bases. CDR1 SEHNR and CDR2 FQNEAQ come from the germline V gene (reference sequence). Unmatched junction bases numbered 2, after V lost 4 bases and J lost 1 base. CDR3 length: 14 residues. The CDR3 is CASSWTSESYEQYF. CDR3 DNA: TGTGCCAGCAGCTGGACTAGCGAATCCTACGAGCAGTACTTC.

This rearrangement joins TRBV7-3 to TRBJ2-7; D is uncertain. The CDR3 spans 13 residues. Trimming cost V 5 bases and J 3 bases, with 11 bases left between them. Germline CDR1 is SGHTA and CDR2 is FQGTGA. CDR3 sequence (DNA): TGTGCCAGCAGCACCGGACCCAACTACGAGCAGTACTTC. Protein product: CASSTGPNYEQYF.

This sequence joins TRBV7-8 and TRBJ1-1; no reliable D call. There are 15 residues in the CDR3. Trimming took off 3 bases at V and 4 bases at J, with 15 bases between the two ends. CDR1 and CDR2 from the germline V gene are SGHVS and FQNEAQ. The CDR3, as DNA: TGTGCCAGCAGCTTCCAGCTAAGGGAGGTCACTGAAGCTTTCTTT. Its translation: CASSFQLREVTEAFF.

With regard to this clone: A read error may produce the germline difference seen at one junction end. The gene calls are TRBV6-1 and TRBJ2-1; 8 nucleotides line up with TRBD2. Germline CDR1 MNHNS, CDR2 SASEGT. The CDR3 length is 14 residues. Here the CDR3 DNA reads TGTGCCAGCATTGAACTAGCGGCCGACAATGAGCAGTTCTTC. This sequence encodes CASIELAADNEQFF.

This sequence joins TRBV11-2 and TRBJ2-4, with D tentatively TRBD1 (5 bases). V was trimmed by 1 base and J by 1 base, leaving 8 bases between them. The CDR3 runs to 15 residues. Germline CDR1 and CDR2: SGHAT and FQNNGV. Here the CDR3 DNA reads TGTGCCAGCAGCTTAGTGGGGCATGCCAAAAACATTCAGTACTTC. The encoded protein is CASSLVGHAKNIQYF. Full variable domain (remainder filled in from reference TRBV11-2 and TRBJ2-4): EAGVAQSPRYKIIEKRQSVAFWCNPISGHATLYWYQQILGQGPKLLIQFQNNGVVDDSQLPKDRFSAERLKGVDSTLKIQPAKLEDSAVYLCASSLVGHAKNIQYFGAGTRLSVL.

The table lists this clone with a count of one. V is TRBV5-1 and J is TRBJ1-1; D gene ambiguous. The CDR3 covers 14 residues. Germline assignment: CDR1 SGHRS and CDR2 YFSETQ. The V end lost 2 bases, the J end lost 3 bases, and 11 bases lay between the germline ends. CDR3 residues: CASSFSTGDTEAFF. The CDR3, as DNA: TGCGCCAGCAGCTTCTCCACCGGAGACACTGAAGCTTTCTTT.

V gene TRBV28 combines with J gene TRBJ1-2, with 8 positions matching TRBD1. Germline V gene sequence: CDR1 MDHEN, CDR2 SYDVKM. V shed 5 bases, J shed 2 bases, and the junction held 7 bases outside the gene matches. CDR3 length: 15 residues. CDR3 protein: CASSVPGQENYGYTF. As DNA, the CDR3 is TGTGCCAGCAGTGTGCCGGGACAGGAGAACTATGGCTACACCTTC.

This clone was detected only once. The chain has TRBV11-2 and TRBJ2-1, with TRBD2 matching 8 bases. V trimming: 6 bases; J trimming: 7 bases; junction bases outside the gene matches: 11. The V gene's germline CDR1 is SGHAT and CDR2 FQNNGV. CDR3 length equals 15 residues. CDR3 residues: CASSSAGVVHNEQFF. CDR3 bases: TGTGCCAGCAGTTCAGCGGGAGTGGTTCATAATGAGCAGTTCTTC.

A single count supports this clone. V and J are TRBV27 and TRBJ1-2; D is undetermined. CDR1 MNHEY and CDR2 SMNVEV come from the germline V gene (reference sequence). The CDR3 extends over 13 amino acids. Trimming removed 4 bases at V and 4 bases at J, with 10 bases between. The CDR3 DNA sequence: TGTGCCAGCAGTTCAGACATAATCTATGGCTACACCTTC. It codes for CASSSDIIYGYTF.

For this clone: Within the sample, other DNA sequences also encode this same CDR3. The V gene is TRBV9, the J gene TRBJ1-3; D is possibly TRBD1 (6 bases). Per germline, CDR1 SGDLS and CDR2 YYNGEE. V was cut by 1 base and J by 0 bases, with 8 bases left in between. The CDR3 runs 15 residues. The CDR3 region has the DNA TGTGCCAGCAGCGTACAGGGGATCTCTGGAAACACCATATATTTT. It is translated as CASSVQGISGNTIYF.

V is TRBV6-5 and J is TRBJ1-1; 7 positions agree with TRBD1. J was trimmed by 1 base and V by 6 bases; bases with no gene match: 8. The germline V gene has CDR1 MNHEY and CDR2 SVGAGI. This CDR3 contains 15 residues. The DNA for the CDR3 is TGTGCCAGCAGCCCCCGGGACAGTGGGAACACTGAAGCTTTCTTT. Translation: CASSPRDSGNTEAFF.

The rearrangement joins TRBV4-2 to TRBJ1-4, with D possibly being TRBD1 (6 bases). Germline loops: CDR1 LGHNA, CDR2 YNFKEQ. The germline V and J ends were trimmed by 2 bases and 7 bases, with 14 bases remaining between them. This CDR3 contains 15 residues. The CDR3 nucleotides read TGTGCCAGCAGCCAATTTGGGGGGGCGCCTGAAAAACTGTTTTTT. It specifies CASSQFGGAPEKLFF.